Following are 20 T cell receptor beta chains from one sample sequenced in a study of cytomegalovirus exposure and HLA in healthy donors. It was with 60 Vbeta and 13 Jbeta primers that the PCR ran. Produced via immunoSEQ multiplex PCR; TCRdb's table is partial and in-frame only. The top ten hold around 1.3% of the sample, which has 100,000 or so clones, around 74% seen once. Material for sequencing was PBMCs. These TCRs come from a man aged 40-49 years in good health and CMV-seronegative.

Written as DNA, the CDR3 is TGCGCCAGCAGCCAAGATGGGATAGCGGGGGGGTTCCTAGCCAAAAACATTCAGTACTTC. Translation: CASSQDGIAGGFLAKNIQYF. This chain uses TRBV4-1 with TRBJ2-4, with 11 bases fitting TRBD2. Germline V gene lookup returns CDR1 MGHRA and CDR2 YSYEKL. The J segment lost 0 bases and the V segment lost 0 bases, leaving 10 bases of the junction unmatched. The CDR3 length is 20 residues.

In its sample, this clone was seen a few times. The chain joins TRBV5-4 to TRBJ2-5, with 7 bases fitting TRBD1. CDR1 and CDR2 from the germline V gene are SGHNT and YYREEE (reference sequence). The CDR3 runs 14 residues. V lost 4 bases and J lost 1; bases outside the gene matches: 4. CDR3 nucleotides: TGTGCCAGCAGCACAGGGGACGGCCAAGAGACCCAGTACTTC. It yields the protein CASSTGDGQETQYF.

The chain has TRBV5-1 and TRBJ2-1, with a possible D match to TRBD2 (5 bases). V lost 0 bases and J lost 5, with 12 bases in between. This CDR3 is 15 amino acids long. Germline CDR1 SGHRS, CDR2 YFSETQ. Here the CDR3 DNA reads TGCGCCAGCAGCTTGGAGGCTAGCAGACACAATGAGCAGTTCTTC. Its translation: CASSLEASRHNEQFF. Looking up the rest from reference TRBV5-1 and TRBJ2-1 gives the full variable domain: KAGVTQTPRYLIKTRGQQVTLSCSPISGHRSVSWYQQTPGQGLQFLFEYFSETQRNKGNFPGRFSGRQFSNSRSEMNVSTLELGDSALYLCASSLEASRHNEQFFGPGTRLTVL.

The genes are TRBV2 and TRBJ1-5, with a weak D call TRBD1 (6 bases). Germline V gene lookup returns CDR1 SNHLY and CDR2 FYNNEI. The CDR3 covers 13 residues. Trimming stripped 4 bases from V and 4 bases from J, with 8 bases between. This CDR3 is CASSGQVNQPQHF. In DNA, the CDR3 is TGTGCCAGCAGTGGACAGGTGAATCAGCCCCAGCATTTT.

The chain is built from TRBV7-9 and TRBJ1-5; possible D gene TRBD1, 6 bases. The germline gives CDR1 SEHNR, CDR2 FQNEAQ (reference sequence). The CDR3 is 14 amino acids. Between the trimmed V and J ends, which lost 5 bases and 3 bases, there was a span of 11 bases. The CDR3 coding sequence is TGTGCCAGCAGCGATAGACAGGACAATCAGCCCCAGCATTTT. Translated, it gives CASSDRQDNQPQHF.

There are a few counts of this clone. The chain couples TRBV5-8 to TRBJ2-1, with 7 positions matching TRBD2. The V segment lost 2 bases and the J segment 3 bases; nucleotides outside the gene matches: 8. This CDR3 is 16 amino acids long. The germline V gene has CDR1 SGHTS and CDR2 YDEGEE. CDR3 loop: CASSLGRDYRYNEQFF. The CDR3 DNA reads TGTGCCAGCAGCTTAGGCCGGGACTACCGCTACAATGAGCAGTTCTTC.

The J gene is TRBJ1-2, the V gene TRBV29-1, with a weak D call TRBD1 (5 bases). The germline V gene encodes CDR1 SQVTM and CDR2 ANQGSEA. Trimming shortened V by 7 bases and J by 0 bases, and 12 bases separated the two germline ends. The CDR3 spans 13 residues. The CDR3 reads CSGGGTPNYGYTF. The CDR3 region has the DNA TGCAGCGGGGGGGGGACCCCTAACTATGGCTACACCTTC.

The CDR3 sequence is CASSSPGGGTGELFF. The CDR3 DNA sequence: TGTGCCAGCAGCTCCCCCGGTGGTGGTACCGGGGAGCTGTTTTTT. V is TRBV7-2 and J is TRBJ2-2; D uncertain. The germline V gene encodes CDR1 SGHTA and CDR2 FQGNSA. The germline V and J ends were trimmed by 4 bases and 5 bases, with 14 bases remaining between them. This CDR3 has 15 amino acids.

This chain uses TRBV10-3 with TRBJ2-7; D is perhaps TRBD1 (6 bases). V shed 3 bases and J shed 2 bases, with 14 bases lying between them. The CDR3 spans 15 residues. Germline V gene data show CDR1 as ENHRY and CDR2 as SYGVKD. CDR3 in amino acids: CAISDGQGLPYEQYF. CDR3 coding DNA: TGTGCCATCAGTGATGGGCAGGGGCTACCCTACGAGCAGTACTTC.

The gene calls are TRBV7-9 and TRBJ1-4; D is possibly TRBD1 (6 bases). V was clipped by 5 bases and J by 5 bases, with 12 bases between them. Germline-derived CDR1 and CDR2 are SEHNR and FQNEAQ (reference sequence). The CDR3 is made up of 14 amino acids. The CDR3 DNA reads TGTGCCAGCAGCGTAAGACAGGACAATGAAAAACTGTTTTTT. It codes for CASSVRQDNEKLFF.

The chain links TRBV27 to TRBJ1-2; possible D gene TRBD1, 6 bases. Trimming removed 7 bases from V and 1 base from J, with 19 bases in between. The germline gives CDR1 MNHEY, CDR2 SMNVEV (reference sequence). The CDR3 is made up of 16 amino acids. CDR3: CASTPTFGGLNYGYTF. The CDR3 coding sequence is TGTGCCAGCACCCCCACTTTTGGGGGCCTTAACTATGGCTACACCTTC.

V and J are TRBV7-8 and TRBJ2-3; D might be TRBD1 (6 bases). There are 17 residues in the CDR3. From germline, CDR1 is SGHVS and CDR2 FQNEAQ. Trimming removed 5 bases from V and 6 bases from J, with 24 bases in between. CDR3 residues: CASSETGTLVGSDTQYF. The CDR3 coding sequence is TGTGCCAGCAGCGAAACCGGGACACTAGTTGGGAGTGATACGCAGTATTTT.

This clone was recorded a few times. The chain links TRBV2 to TRBJ1-3; D not resolved. The CDR3 length is 11 residues. Germline V CDR1 and CDR2: SNHLY, FYNNEI. V lost 4 bases and J 4 bases, leaving 2 bases between the germline ends. CDR3 in amino acids: CASSVGNTIYF. In nucleotides, the CDR3 is TGTGCCAGCAGTGTAGGAAACACCATATATTTT.

This sequence joins TRBV6-5 and TRBJ2-1; TRBD1 agrees at 7 bases. CDR1 is MNHEY, CDR2 SVGAGI, per germline. The CDR3 has 16 amino acids. V lost 4 bases, J lost 8 bases, and 14 bases stayed unmatched. Here the CDR3 DNA reads TGTGCCAGCAGTTCGATAAGACAGGGAGCATTCGATGAGCAGTTCTTC. Protein product: CASSSIRQGAFDEQFF.

The chain joins TRBV30 to TRBJ2-7; 7 bases agree with TRBD1. Trimming cost V 2 bases and J 7 bases; bases outside gene matches: 5. Germline lookup yields CDR1 GTSNPN and CDR2 SVGIG (reference sequence). The CDR3 runs to 12 residues. For the CDR3, the DNA is TGTGCCTGGAGTTGGTCAGGGGGAGAGCAGTACTTC. It encodes CAWSWSGGEQYF.

V is TRBV7-9 and J is TRBJ2-5, with 7 bases that match TRBD1. This CDR3 is built from 15 residues. V was clipped by 5 bases and J by 0 bases; unmatched bases: 6. Germline-derived CDR1 and CDR2 are SEHNR and FQNEAQ (reference sequence). The CDR3 nucleotides are TGTGCCAGCAGCCACGGGACAGAGTACCAAGAGACCCAGTACTTC. This gives the protein CASSHGTEYQETQYF.

The chain recombines TRBV7-2 with TRBJ1-1, with D perhaps TRBD1 (5 bases). The V end was cut by 5 bases, the J end by 7 bases, with 14 bases between. In germline, CDR1 is SGHTA, CDR2 FQGNSA. The CDR3 is made up of 13 amino acids. This CDR3 is CASSRVSGGEAFF. The CDR3 DNA is TGTGCCAGCAGCCGGGTCTCCGGGGGTGAAGCTTTCTTT.

This clone was seen a few times. The rearrangement links TRBV28 to TRBJ1-4, with a tentative D call TRBD1 (5 bases). Germline values: CDR1 MDHEN, CDR2 SYDVKM. This CDR3 comprises 13 residues. Between the trimmed V and J ends, which lost 5 bases and 4 bases, there was a span of 8 bases. The CDR3 here is CASSRQLNEKLFF. The CDR3 DNA sequence: TGTGCCAGCAGTCGACAGCTTAATGAAAAACTGTTTTTT.

The chain carries TRBV11-3 and TRBJ2-3; TRBD2 aligns across 10 bases. The CDR3 spans 16 residues. V lost 4 bases to trimming and J lost 4 bases; unmatched junction nucleotides: 8. CDR1 and CDR2 from the germline V gene are SGHNT and YENEEA. CDR3 DNA sequence: TGTGCCAGCAGCTCGAGGCTAGCGGGAGAATCAGATACGCAGTATTTT. Amino acid sequence: CASSSRLAGESDTQYF.

The chain links TRBV21-1 to TRBJ2-7; the tabulated D call, TRBD1, remains unverified against the DNA. TRBV21-1 is a pseudogene locus. This CDR3 is 14 amino acids long. The CDR3 loop is CASSPTGEKYEQYF. DNA of the CDR3: TGTGCCAGCAGTCCGACAGGAGAAAAATACGAGCAGTACTTC.